This T cell receptor beta chain stems from a study of blood T cell repertoires in COVID-19. For the study at large: Some COVID-19 samples were acute and others convalescent; all came from the United States, Italy and Spain. Sample material is recorded as cDNA or gDNA derived from T cells, B-cell-depleted T cells, or PBMCs.

Germline loops: CDR1 MNHEY, CDR2 SVGAGI. V lost 11 bases and J 6 bases, leaving 21 bases between the germline ends. This CDR3 has 14 amino acids. Original methodology: Cell counts per sample came from amplifying reference gene primers. TCRdb keeps only in-frame clones here, not all; method: immunoSEQ multiplex PCR. V and J calls and clone size are copied from that table; D and trimming were computed from the DNA. The sample records 130,000 or so clones, 88% being singletons. The TCR sequence derives from a woman aged 55 to 70 with acute or convalescent COVID-19. The J gene is TRBJ2-3, the V gene TRBV6-5; possible D gene TRBD1, 6 bases. What was sequenced was peripheral blood. CDR3: CALTGTTMRDTQYF. The CDR3 bases are TGTGCCCTTACCGGGACAACCATGAGGGATACGCAGTATTTT.